This T cell receptor (beta chain) comes out of a study of blood T cells in healthy people across ages. Primed by a sample-barcoded 5' primer and a J-beta primer mix, a second PCR proceeded for roughly 6 to 12 cycles. TCRdb re-derived calls from the 5' RACE reads in MiXCR, one entry per CDR3 protein. The top ten hold roughly 20% of the sample, which has 450,000 to 700,000 distinct CDR3 sequences, approximately 25% seen once. This CDR3 comprises 13 residues. Per the germline V gene, CDR1 is MNHEY and CDR2 is SVGAGI. V was trimmed by 7 bases and J by 0 bases, leaving 9 bases between them. Overall study results and limits: Versus aged donors, long-lived donors had higher diversity and more naive CD4+ cells. Older age coincided with a roughly linear decline in TCR beta diversity per million T cells. Unsorted PBMC material precluded a definitive naive versus antigen-experienced comparison.

About this clonotype itself: Its antigen is currently unknown.

The TCR comes from a woman aged 70-85 years in good health. This chain connects TRBV6-5 to TRBJ1-1, with D perhaps TRBD1 (5 bases). What was sequenced was blood. Here the CDR3 reads CASKRGLNTEAFF. The CDR3 nucleotides read TGTGCCAGCAAAAGGGGTTTGAACACTGAAGCTTTCTTT.